The entry below gives a single T cell receptor beta chain sequence along with its context. Antigen specificity is unknown. CDR1 and CDR2 from the germline V gene are SGHVS and FNYEAQ. The CDR3 contains 16 residues. V lost 6 bases, J lost 5 bases, and 22 bases lay in between. Libraries were prepared by immunoSEQ multiplex PCR; TCRdb keeps only in-frame clonotypes and omits some of them. This table holds 300,000 to 400,000 clones, about nine tenths found once. This specimen comes from a study of Ad26.COV2.S vaccination and SARS-CoV-2 variants. The wider study: Within the COV1001 Ad26.COV2.S trial arm, the donor was enrolled.

Documented treatment: roughly 18 received Ad26.COV2.S at low or high dose, single or two shots; about 5 received placebo; per-sample allocation not given. Vaccine and placebo recipients were sampled on day 63 after the first injection. Boston provided a donor who was an adult aged 18-55 years. Points from the study as a whole: Breadth and depth estimates from TCRs may understate total T cell responses.

The chain recombines TRBV7-6 with TRBJ1-1; D is perhaps TRBD1 (5 bases). The source of this sequence is a person aged 18-60 years who received the Ad26.COV2.S COVID-19 vaccine or a placebo. The sample here was peripheral blood, taken in a trial of Ad26.COV2.S vaccine versus placebo. The CDR3 region is CASRPSAGPSLTEAFF. Written as DNA, the CDR3 is TGTGCCAGCAGACCCTCGGCAGGGCCCTCGTTGACTGAAGCTTTCTTT. Based on the CDR3 plus reference TRBV7-6 and TRBJ1-1, the full variable domain is GAGVSQSPRYKVTKRGQDVALRCDPISGHVSLYWYRQALGQGPEFLTYFNYEAQQDKSGLPNDRFSAERPEGSISTLTIQRTEQRDSAMYRCASRPSAGPSLTEAFFGQGTRLTVV.